This TCR beta chain was documented in a study of cytomegalovirus exposure and HLA in healthy donors. Primers for the PCR totalled 60 Vbeta and 13 Jbeta. Authors' analysis steps: In a later analysis, around 10 million of about 80 million unique beta chains occurred in at least two donors. Assay: immunoSEQ multiplex PCR; the TCRdb copy retains only in-frame clones and omits some. Clonal size and the V and J genes are those of that table, whereas D and trimming came from the DNA. Counted here are 100,000 to 150,000 clones, roughly 80% occurring once; the ten biggest clones make up about 19%. The CDR3 length is 13 residues. Trimming stripped 5 bases from V and 4 bases from J, with 12 bases between. Germline V lookup: CDR1 SGHTA, CDR2 FQGNSA. Findings of the study overall: Listed as cytomegalovirus-associated were 150 to 200 TCR beta chains. Later on, an analysis tied 15,000 or so TCR beta sequences to HLA alleles at 0.05 false discovery rate.

In its sample, this clone was seen once. Antigen specificity is unknown. The rearrangement joins TRBV7-2 to TRBJ2-7; D remains ambiguous. The sequenced sample consisted of PBMCs. This sequence was found in a young man in good health and CMV-seropositive. Here the CDR3 reads CASSPFREYEQYF. The CDR3 nucleotides read TGTGCCAGCAGCCCATTCCGAGAATACGAGCAGTACTTC.